These 25 T cell receptor beta chains share one sample of origin, sequenced in a study of blood T cells in healthy people across ages. A second PCR of about 7 to 12 cycles used a sample-barcoded 5' primer and a J-beta primer mix. TCRdb fed the 5' RACE reads into MiXCR, producing one record per CDR3 protein. The table records 550,000 to 600,000 distinct CDR3 sequences, 25% to 30% of them present only once. Sequenced sample: blood. These receptors came from a woman aged 65 to 85 in good health.

The sample holds a few counts of this clonotype. The genes are TRBV10-2 and TRBJ2-5, with D unresolved. The tail of the sequence fits TRBJ2-1 better, so the J call may be wrong. The CDR3 consists of 14 residues. From germline, CDR1 is WSHSY and CDR2 SAAADI. CDR3 sequence (DNA): TGCGCCAGCAGTGATCCCCCCCCTCGGGATGAGCAGTTCTTC. Its translation is CASSDPPPRDEQFF.

This clonotype has a handful of counts. One end of the junction fails to match germline, which may point to a read error. The rearrangement joins TRBV3-1 to TRBJ2-1; 9 bases match TRBD2. Germline CDR1 and CDR2: LGHDT and YNNKEL (reference sequence). This CDR3 has 12 amino acids. The CDR3 protein is CASSQRGLAPGF. The CDR3 DNA follows: TGTGCCAGCAGCCAACGGGGACTAGCTCCGGGCTTC.

The rearrangement uses TRBV10-3 and TRBJ2-1, with a weak D call TRBD1 (5 bases). The CDR3 runs to 14 residues. V dropped 4 bases and J dropped 8 bases, with 15 bases sitting between them. Germline CDR1 reads ENHRY; CDR2 reads SYGVKD. CDR3 coding DNA: TGTGCCATCAGTGTCATCAGGGTCGAGGATGAGCAGTTCTTC. It codes for CAISVIRVEDEQFF.

The chain carries TRBV5-1 and TRBJ1-2; 10 bases line up with TRBD1. Germline loops: CDR1 SGHRS, CDR2 YFSETQ. V was pared by 0 bases and J by 2 bases, with 7 bases of the junction left unmatched. This CDR3 region has 17 residues. The CDR3 sequence: CASSLAGQGKANYGYTF. CDR3 nucleotide sequence: TGCGCCAGCAGCTTGGCGGGACAGGGGAAGGCCAACTATGGCTACACCTTC. Looking up the rest from reference TRBV5-1 and TRBJ1-2 gives the full variable domain: KAGVTQTPRYLIKTRGQQVTLSCSPISGHRSVSWYQQTPGQGLQFLFEYFSETQRNKGNFPGRFSGRQFSNSRSEMNVSTLELGDSALYLCASSLAGQGKANYGYTFGSGTRLTVV.

This clonotype was picked up a small number of times. This chain uses TRBV7-9 with TRBJ2-4, with D tentatively TRBD1 or TRBD2 (5 bases each). The V gene's germline CDR1 is SEHNR and CDR2 FQNEAQ (reference sequence). Between the trimmed V and J ends, which lost 5 bases and 6 bases, there was a span of 14 bases. There are 14 residues in the CDR3. The CDR3, as DNA: TGTGCCAGCAGCCCCACCGGGACGAGAAACATTCAGTACTTC. It yields the protein CASSPTGTRNIQYF.

In this sample, this clonotype turned up a few times. V usage is TRBV4-3 and J usage is TRBJ2-1, with TRBD1 as a possible D gene (6 bases). This CDR3 spans 15 amino acids. The V end was cut by 1 base, the J end by 3 bases, with 10 bases between. Germline CDR1 and CDR2: LGHNA and YSLEER. CDR3 nucleotides: TGCGCCAGCAGCCAAGGGGGACATGGCTACAATGAGCAGTTCTTC. It codes for CASSQGGHGYNEQFF.

The chain employs TRBV7-9 and TRBJ2-1; 14 bases map to TRBD2. The germline gives CDR1 SEHNR, CDR2 FQNEAQ (reference sequence). V gave up 5 bases and J gave up 5 bases; unmatched junction bases: 5. There are 16 residues in the CDR3. As DNA, the CDR3 is TGTGCCAGCAGCCGGACTAGCGGGAGGACCCACAATGAGCAGTTCTTC. Protein: CASSRTSGRTHNEQFF.

This chain connects TRBV11-3 to TRBJ2-3; no definite D call. The V end was cut by 4 bases, the J end by 0 bases, with 8 bases between. CDR3 length: 14 amino acids. Germline CDR1 SGHNT, CDR2 YENEEA. This CDR3 is CASSSTRSTDTQYF. CDR3 coding DNA: TGTGCCAGCAGCTCAACTCGAAGCACAGATACGCAGTATTTT.

The rearrangement links TRBV29-1 to TRBJ1-2, with TRBD1 matching over 7 bases. The V gene end was trimmed by 6 bases and the J gene end by 4 bases; junction bases not matched to a gene: 11. Germline V gene sequence: CDR1 SQVTM, CDR2 ANQGSEA. The CDR3 contains 14 residues. This chain's CDR3 is CSVEPPGQSYGYTF. The CDR3 DNA is TGCAGCGTCGAGCCCCCGGGACAGTCCTATGGCTACACCTTC.

A few counts support this clonotype. The chain employs TRBV20-1 and TRBJ2-5; no reliable D call. V lost 0 bases to trimming and J lost 5 bases, with 16 bases between them. The CDR3 extends over 15 amino acids. Germline loops: CDR1 DFQATT, CDR2 SNEGSKA (reference sequence). CDR3 nucleotides: TGCAGTGCTAGAGATCTCATGGAACTCTGGGAGACCCAGTACTTC. Translated, it gives CSARDLMELWETQYF.

Of note for this clonotype: A junction boundary mismatches the germline segment, possibly from a read error. The chain joins TRBV20-1 to TRBJ2-7; D is possibly TRBD1 (5 bases). The CDR3 contains 15 residues. Per the germline V gene, CDR1 is DFQATT and CDR2 is SNEGSKA (reference sequence). This CDR3 is CSARDGQGPTYEQYF. In nucleotides, the CDR3 is TGCAGTGCTAGAGATGGGCAGGGCCCAACCTACGAACAGTACTTC.

As for this clonotype: Possible read error: a much larger clone is one base away. The V call is TRBV6-1, the J call TRBJ2-1, with a weak D call TRBD1 (5 bases). The V gene lost 7 bases and the J gene lost 4 bases, with 8 bases spanning the gap. The CDR3 covers 12 residues. Germline CDR1 is MNHNS and CDR2 is SASEGT. The CDR3 reads CASNQGYNEQFF. In DNA form, the CDR3 reads TGTGCCAGCAACCAGGGTTACAATGAGCAGTTCTTC.

The V and J genes are TRBV4-3 and TRBJ2-7, with unresolved D. Trimming took off 0 bases at V and 2 bases at J, with 8 bases between the two ends. Per germline, CDR1 LGHNA and CDR2 YSLEER. This CDR3 has 14 amino acids. CDR3: CASSQDLSTYEQYF. The CDR3 DNA reads as TGCGCCAGCAGCCAAGACCTCTCAACCTACGAGCAGTACTTC.

This clonotype has a handful of counts. V and J are TRBV5-1 and TRBJ2-5; the D gene is possibly TRBD2 (7 bases). The J call may not be correct, given that the DNA end is closer to TRBJ2-7. The CDR3 totals 15 residues. Germline V gene data show CDR1 as SGHRS and CDR2 as YFSETQ. For the CDR3, the DNA is TGCGCCAGCAGCTTAACGGGGGGCATCTCCTACGAGCAGTACTTC. Residues: CASSLTGGISYEQYF.

This clonotype was seen only a few times. The V and J genes are TRBV20-1 and TRBJ2-7; 9 bases are shared with TRBD1. Germline CDR1 reads DFQATT; CDR2 reads SNEGSKA (reference sequence). This CDR3 is 14 amino acids long. With V trimmed by 6 bases and J by 0 bases, 6 bases remained unmatched. CDR3: CSARQGGFSYEQYF. DNA for the CDR3: TGCAGTGCCAGACAGGGGGGTTTCTCCTACGAGCAGTACTTC.

The genes are TRBV29-1 and TRBJ2-5, with 8 bases aligning to TRBD2. The V segment lost 3 bases and the J segment 1 base; nucleotides outside the gene matches: 1. CDR1 SQVTM and CDR2 ANQGSEA come from the germline V gene. The CDR3 consists of 13 residues. The CDR3 protein is CSVDLAGQETQYF. The DNA of the CDR3 is TGCAGCGTTGATCTAGCGGGCCAAGAGACCCAGTACTTC.

This clonotype was detected a few times. V is TRBV11-3 and J is TRBJ2-1, with a tentative D call TRBD2 (7 bases). CDR1 SGHNT and CDR2 YENEEA come from the germline V gene. Trimming removed 2 bases at V and 5 bases at J, with 13 bases between. The CDR3 contains 15 residues. The CDR3 region has the DNA TGTGCCAGCAGCTTAAGCCGGGGGGCGGACAATGAGCAGTTCTTC. Encoded protein: CASSLSRGADNEQFF.

This CDR3 reads CASRRTYRGTDTQYF. The DNA of the CDR3 is TGTGCCAGCAGGCGGACGTACAGGGGCACAGATACGCAGTATTTT. The chain joins TRBV5-5 to TRBJ2-3; tentatively, D is TRBD1 (6 bases). This CDR3 has 15 amino acids. Germline values: CDR1 SGHKS, CDR2 YYEKEE (reference sequence). Trimming shortened V by 5 bases and J by 1 base, and 14 bases separated the two germline ends.

The genes are TRBV25-1 and TRBJ2-3, with 9 bases matching TRBD1. This CDR3 has 14 residues. Germline V gene lookup returns CDR1 MGHDK and CDR2 SYGVNS. The trim removed 2 bases at V and 5 bases at J, leaving 2 bases unmatched. The CDR3 DNA reads TGTGCCAGCAGTGAAGGACAGGGGAAAGATACGCAGTATTTT. Protein product: CASSEGQGKDTQYF.

As for this clonotype: A clone one base away is much larger, so this may be a read error. The rearrangement uses TRBV7-9 and TRBJ1-3, with TRBD1 identical over 7 bases. Per germline, CDR1 SEHNR and CDR2 FQNEAQ (reference sequence). The CDR3 runs to 15 residues. CDR3 in DNA: TGTGTCAGCAGCTTAGCAGGGGGCTCTGGAAACACCATATATTTT. Translating gives CVSSLAGGSGNTIYF.

This clonotype occurred a few times. CDR3 nucleotides: TGTGCCTGGAGTCGGGGCAGTGGGGGAGAGACCCAGTACTTC. Translated, it gives CAWSRGSGGETQYF. The V call is TRBV30, the J call TRBJ2-5; TRBD1 or TRBD2 may be the D gene (5 bases each). This CDR3 comprises 14 residues. V lost 2 bases to trimming and J lost 4 bases, with 14 bases between them. The germline gives CDR1 GTSNPN, CDR2 SVGIG (reference sequence). The full variable domain, in which reference TRBV30 and TRBJ2-5 provide the parts outside the CDR3, is SQTIHQWPATLVQPVGSPLSLECTVEGTSNPNLYWYRQAAGRGLQLLFYSVGIGQISSEVPQNLSASRPQDRQFILSSKKLLLSDSGFYLCAWSRGSGGETQYFGPGTRLLVL.

This clonotype was seen a handful of times. The J gene is TRBJ1-6, the V gene TRBV5-1; no clear D. CDR1 and CDR2 (germline): SGHRS, YFSETQ. Trimming cost V 0 bases and J 8 bases, with 12 bases left between them. There are 15 residues in the CDR3. The CDR3 reads CASSLVIGSDSPLHF. The CDR3 nucleotides read TGCGCCAGCAGCTTGGTAATCGGATCTGATTCACCCCTCCACTTT.

In this sample, this clonotype turned up a few times. The gene calls are TRBV6-4 and TRBJ2-1; the match to TRBD1 covers 7 bases. With 3 bases clipped from V and 6 bases from J, the junction kept 5 bases outside the gene matches. This CDR3 has 14 residues. The germline V gene has CDR1 MRHNA and CDR2 SNTAGT. Written as DNA, the CDR3 is TGTGCCAGCAGTGAAGGGACAGACTTCAATGAGCAGTTCTTC. Residues: CASSEGTDFNEQFF.

There are a few counts of this clonotype. This chain uses TRBV5-1 with TRBJ1-4; D is unclear. Trimming took 4 bases from V and 8 from J, leaving 12 bases between them. Germline V gene lookup returns CDR1 SGHRS and CDR2 YFSETQ. CDR3 length: 13 amino acids. CDR3 loop: CASSRDRSEKLFF. The CDR3, as DNA: TGCGCCAGCAGCCGAGACCGTTCGGAAAAACTGTTTTTT.

Only a few counts were recorded for this clonotype. V gene TRBV11-2 combines with J gene TRBJ2-5; no clear D gene. The J call may be faulty, since TRBJ2-1 better matches the DNA end. Germline CDR1 SGHAT, CDR2 FQNNGV. This CDR3 has 17 residues. CDR3 bases: TGTGCCAGCAGCTTAGTGGGCTTTCCAACTGCCTACAATGAGCAGTTCTTC. It encodes CASSLVGFPTAYNEQFF.